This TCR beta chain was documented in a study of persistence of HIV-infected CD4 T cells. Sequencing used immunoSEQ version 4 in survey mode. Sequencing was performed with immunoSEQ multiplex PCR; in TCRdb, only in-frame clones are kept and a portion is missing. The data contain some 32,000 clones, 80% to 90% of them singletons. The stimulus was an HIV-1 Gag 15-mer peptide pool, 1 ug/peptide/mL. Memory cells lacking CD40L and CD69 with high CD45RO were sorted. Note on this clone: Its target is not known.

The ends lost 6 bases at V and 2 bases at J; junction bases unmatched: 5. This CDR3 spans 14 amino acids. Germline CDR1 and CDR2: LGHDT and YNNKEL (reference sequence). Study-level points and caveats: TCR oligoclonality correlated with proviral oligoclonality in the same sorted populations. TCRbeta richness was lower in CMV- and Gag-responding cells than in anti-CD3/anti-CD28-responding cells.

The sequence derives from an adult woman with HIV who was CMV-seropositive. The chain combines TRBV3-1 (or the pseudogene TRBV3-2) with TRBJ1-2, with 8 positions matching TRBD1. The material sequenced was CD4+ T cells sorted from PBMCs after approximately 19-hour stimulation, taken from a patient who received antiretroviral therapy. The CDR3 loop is CASRQQGGNYGYTF. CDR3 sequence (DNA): TGTGCCAGCAGGCAACAGGGGGGGAACTATGGCTACACCTTC.